This record concerns one TCR beta chain sequence. The V segment lost 3 bases and the J segment 0 bases; nucleotides outside the gene matches: 1. The germline V gene has CDR1 MNHEY and CDR2 SVGAGI. The CDR3 has 15 amino acids. This sample was taken from a study of blood T cell repertoires in COVID-19. Method: immunoSEQ multiplex PCR; TCRdb's copy keeps in-frame clones and lacks some. The sample has 150,000 to 200,000 clones, around four fifths seen once; the top ten hold approximately 8.2%. The gene calls are TRBV6-5 and TRBJ2-2; 7 bases fit TRBD1. Source material: peripheral blood. This clonotype was sampled from a woman aged 80 or over with COVID-19, enrolled during active disease. The CDR3 coding sequence is TGTGCCAGCAGTTATACAGGGGCGAACACCGGGGAGCTGTTTTTT. This gives the protein CASSYTGANTGELFF.